This T cell receptor (beta chain) was retrieved from a study of cytomegalovirus exposure and HLA in healthy donors. Researchers ran the PCR with 60 Vbeta and 13 Jbeta primers. The assay was immunoSEQ multiplex PCR, and TCRdb's table has in-frame clones only and misses some. The data hold over 100,000 clones, with around 70% observed a single time. V lost 5 bases, J lost 1 base, and 5 bases lay in between. CDR1 and CDR2 from the germline V gene are MNHNY and SVGAGI (reference sequence). The CDR3 spans 12 residues. The TCR sequence derives from a woman aged 70-85 years in good health and CMV-seropositive. Source material: PBMCs. This chain joins TRBV6-6 and TRBJ1-1; possibly TRBD1 for D (5 bases). The CDR3 region has the DNA TGTGCCAGCAGTGACAGGAACACTGAAGCTTTCTTT. This translates into CASSDRNTEAFF.